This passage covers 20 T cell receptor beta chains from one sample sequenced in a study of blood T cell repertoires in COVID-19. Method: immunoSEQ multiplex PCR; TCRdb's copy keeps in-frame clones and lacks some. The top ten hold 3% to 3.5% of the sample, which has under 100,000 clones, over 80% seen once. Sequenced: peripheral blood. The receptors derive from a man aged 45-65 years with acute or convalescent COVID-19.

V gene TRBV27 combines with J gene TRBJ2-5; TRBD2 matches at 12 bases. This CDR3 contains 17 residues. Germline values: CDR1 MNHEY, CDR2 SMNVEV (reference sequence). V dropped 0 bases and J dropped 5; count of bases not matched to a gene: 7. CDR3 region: CASSLSGLAGPYETQYF. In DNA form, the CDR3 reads TGTGCCAGCAGTTTATCCGGACTAGCGGGACCTTACGAGACCCAGTACTTC.

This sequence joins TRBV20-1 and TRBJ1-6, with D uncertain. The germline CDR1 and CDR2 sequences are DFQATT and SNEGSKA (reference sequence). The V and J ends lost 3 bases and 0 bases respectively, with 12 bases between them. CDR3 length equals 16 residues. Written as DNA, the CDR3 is TGCAGTGCTAGTGATTGGTCCGGCTCCTATAATTCACCCCTCCACTTT. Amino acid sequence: CSASDWSGSYNSPLHF.

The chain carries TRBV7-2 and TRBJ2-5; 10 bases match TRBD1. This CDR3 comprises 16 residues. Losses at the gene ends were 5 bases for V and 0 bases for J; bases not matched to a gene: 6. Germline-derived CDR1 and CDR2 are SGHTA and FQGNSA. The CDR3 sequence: CASSVGTGANQETQYF. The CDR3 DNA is TGTGCCAGCAGCGTCGGGACAGGGGCTAACCAAGAGACCCAGTACTTC. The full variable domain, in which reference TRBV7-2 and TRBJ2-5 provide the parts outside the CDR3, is GAGVSQSPSNKVTEKGKDVELRCDPISGHTALYWYRQSLGQGLEFLIYFQGNSAPDKSGLPSDRFSAERTGGSVSTLTIQRTQQEDSAVYLCASSVGTGANQETQYFGPGTRLLVL.

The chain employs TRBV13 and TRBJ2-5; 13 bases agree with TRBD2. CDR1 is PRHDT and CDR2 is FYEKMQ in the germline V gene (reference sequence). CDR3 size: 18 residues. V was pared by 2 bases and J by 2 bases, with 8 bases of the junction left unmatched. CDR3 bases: TGTGCCAGCAGCTTACGGACTAGCGGGAGCTCGGGGCAAGAGACCCAGTACTTC. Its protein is CASSLRTSGSSGQETQYF.

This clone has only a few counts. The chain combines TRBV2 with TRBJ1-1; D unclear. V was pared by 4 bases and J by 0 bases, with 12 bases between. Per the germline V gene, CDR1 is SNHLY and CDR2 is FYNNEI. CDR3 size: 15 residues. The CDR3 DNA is TGTGCCAGCAGTGGGCACCCTTCCATGAACACTGAAGCTTTCTTT. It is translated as CASSGHPSMNTEAFF.

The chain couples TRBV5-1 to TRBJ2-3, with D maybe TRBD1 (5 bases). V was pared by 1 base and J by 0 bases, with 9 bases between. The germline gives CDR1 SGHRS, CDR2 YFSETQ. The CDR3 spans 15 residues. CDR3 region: CASSLWGSSTDTQYF. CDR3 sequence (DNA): TGCGCCAGCAGCTTGTGGGGCTCTAGCACAGATACGCAGTATTTT.

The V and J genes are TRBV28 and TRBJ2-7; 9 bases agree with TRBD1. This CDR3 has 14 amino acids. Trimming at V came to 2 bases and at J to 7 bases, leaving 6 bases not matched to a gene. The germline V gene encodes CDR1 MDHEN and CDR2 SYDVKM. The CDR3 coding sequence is TGTGCCAGCAGTTTAACCGGGACAGGGCTTGAGCAGTACTTC. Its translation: CASSLTGTGLEQYF.

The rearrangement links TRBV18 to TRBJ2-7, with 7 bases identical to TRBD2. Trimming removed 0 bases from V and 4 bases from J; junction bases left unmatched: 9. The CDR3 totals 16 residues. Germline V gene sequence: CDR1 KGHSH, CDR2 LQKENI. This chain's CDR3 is CASSPPGGGFNYEQYF. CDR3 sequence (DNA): TGTGCCAGCTCACCACCGGGGGGGGGATTCAATTACGAGCAGTACTTC. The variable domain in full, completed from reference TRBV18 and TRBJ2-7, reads NAGVMQNPRHLVRRRGQEARLRCSPMKGHSHVYWYRQLPEEGLKFMVYLQKENIIDESGMPKERFSAEFPKEGPSILRIQQVVRGDSAAYFCASSPPGGGFNYEQYFGPGTRLTVT.

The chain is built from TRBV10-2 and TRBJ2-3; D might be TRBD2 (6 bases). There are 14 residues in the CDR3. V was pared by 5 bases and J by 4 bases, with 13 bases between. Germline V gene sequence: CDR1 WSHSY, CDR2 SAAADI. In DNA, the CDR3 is TGCGCCAGCAGTCCGGGGGTCATCCCAGATACGCAGTATTTT. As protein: CASSPGVIPDTQYF.

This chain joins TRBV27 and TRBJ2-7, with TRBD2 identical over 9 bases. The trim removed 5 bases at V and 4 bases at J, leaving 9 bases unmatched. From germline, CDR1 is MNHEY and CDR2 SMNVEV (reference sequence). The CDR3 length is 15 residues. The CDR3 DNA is TGTGCCAGCAGTGCAGCCGGGACTAGCCGGTACGAGCAGTACTTC. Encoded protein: CASSAAGTSRYEQYF.

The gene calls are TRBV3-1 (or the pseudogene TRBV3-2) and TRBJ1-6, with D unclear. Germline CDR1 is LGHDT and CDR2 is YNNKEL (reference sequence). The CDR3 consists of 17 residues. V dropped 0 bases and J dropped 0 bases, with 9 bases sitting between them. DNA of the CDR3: TGTGCCAGCAGCCAAGATTCCGGGAGCTCCTATAATTCACCCCTCCACTTT. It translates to CASSQDSGSSYNSPLHF.

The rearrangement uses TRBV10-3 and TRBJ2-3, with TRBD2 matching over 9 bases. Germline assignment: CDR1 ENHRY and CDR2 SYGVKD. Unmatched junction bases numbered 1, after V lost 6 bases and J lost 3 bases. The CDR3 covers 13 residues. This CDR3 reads CAIRAGGTDTQYF. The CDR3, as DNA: TGTGCCATCAGGGCGGGGGGGACAGATACGCAGTATTTT.

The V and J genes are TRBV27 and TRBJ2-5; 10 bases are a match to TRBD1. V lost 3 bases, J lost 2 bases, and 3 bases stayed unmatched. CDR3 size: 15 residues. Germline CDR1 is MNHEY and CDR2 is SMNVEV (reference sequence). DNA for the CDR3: TGTGCCAGCAGTTTCGGGACAGGGGTTCAAGAGACCCAGTACTTC. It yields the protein CASSFGTGVQETQYF.

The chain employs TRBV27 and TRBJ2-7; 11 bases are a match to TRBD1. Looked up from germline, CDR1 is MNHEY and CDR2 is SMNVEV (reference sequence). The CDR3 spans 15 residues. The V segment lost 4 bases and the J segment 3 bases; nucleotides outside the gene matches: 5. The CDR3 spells CASSSSGTGGYEQYF. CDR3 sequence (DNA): TGTGCCAGCAGTTCCTCCGGGACAGGGGGCTACGAGCAGTACTTC.

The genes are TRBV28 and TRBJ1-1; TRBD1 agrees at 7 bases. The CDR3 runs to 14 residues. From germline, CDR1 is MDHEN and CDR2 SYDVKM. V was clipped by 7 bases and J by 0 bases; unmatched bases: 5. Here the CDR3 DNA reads TGTGCCAGCATGTCCGGGACAGTGAACACTGAAGCTTTCTTT. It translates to CASMSGTVNTEAFF.

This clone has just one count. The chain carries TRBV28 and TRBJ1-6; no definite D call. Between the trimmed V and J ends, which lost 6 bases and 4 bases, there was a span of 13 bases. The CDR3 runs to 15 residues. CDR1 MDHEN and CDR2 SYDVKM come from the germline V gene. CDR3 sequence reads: CASSSRPGYNSPLHF. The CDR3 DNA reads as TGTGCCAGCAGCTCCCGTCCGGGGTATAATTCACCCCTCCACTTT.

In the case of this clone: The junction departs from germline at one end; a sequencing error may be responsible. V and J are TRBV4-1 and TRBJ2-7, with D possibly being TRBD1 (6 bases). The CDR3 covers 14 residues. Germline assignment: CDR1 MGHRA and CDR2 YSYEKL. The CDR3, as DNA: TGCGCCAACAGCCCTCGGACAGACCCCTACGAGCAGTACTTC. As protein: CANSPRTDPYEQYF.

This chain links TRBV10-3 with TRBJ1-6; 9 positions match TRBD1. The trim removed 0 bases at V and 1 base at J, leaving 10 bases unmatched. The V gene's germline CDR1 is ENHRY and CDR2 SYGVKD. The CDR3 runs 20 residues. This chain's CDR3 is CAISESGQGNPFSYNSPLHF. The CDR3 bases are TGTGCCATCAGTGAGTCGGGACAGGGAAACCCCTTTTCCTATAATTCACCCCTCCACTTT.

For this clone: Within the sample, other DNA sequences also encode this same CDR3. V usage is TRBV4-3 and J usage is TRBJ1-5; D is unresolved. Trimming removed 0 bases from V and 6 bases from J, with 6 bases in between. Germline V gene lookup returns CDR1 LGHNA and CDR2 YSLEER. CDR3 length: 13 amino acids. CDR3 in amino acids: CASSQDRGQPQHF. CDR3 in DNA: TGCGCCAGCAGCCAAGATAGAGGTCAGCCCCAGCATTTT.

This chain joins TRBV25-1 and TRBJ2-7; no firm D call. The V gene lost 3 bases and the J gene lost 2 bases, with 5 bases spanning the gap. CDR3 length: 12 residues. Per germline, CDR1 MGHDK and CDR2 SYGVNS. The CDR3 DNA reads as TGTGCCAGCAGTGATCGGGCCTACGAGCAGTACTTC. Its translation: CASSDRAYEQYF.